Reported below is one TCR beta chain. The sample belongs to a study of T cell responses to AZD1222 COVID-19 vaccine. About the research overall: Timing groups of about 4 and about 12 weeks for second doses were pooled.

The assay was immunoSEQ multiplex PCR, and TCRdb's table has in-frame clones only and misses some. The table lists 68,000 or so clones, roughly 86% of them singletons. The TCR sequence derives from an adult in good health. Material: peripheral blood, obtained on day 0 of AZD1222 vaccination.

The CDR3 loop is CAWRKRTTEAFF. The CDR3 region has the DNA TGTGCCTGGAGGAAAAGGACCACTGAAGCTTTCTTT. The J gene is TRBJ1-1, the V gene TRBV30; D remains unclear. The V gene's germline CDR1 is GTSNPN and CDR2 SVGIG (reference sequence). This CDR3 comprises 12 residues. V lost 3 bases and J 4 bases, leaving 9 bases between the germline ends.